Following are 17 T cell receptor beta chains from one sample sequenced in a study of cytomegalovirus exposure and HLA in healthy donors. The primer mix had 60 Vbeta and 13 Jbeta primers. Profiling relied on immunoSEQ multiplex PCR, and the TCRdb table lists in-frame clones only, not all of them. The sample includes approximately 100,000 clones, just under 70% of them seen just once. Sequencing was done on a sample of PBMCs. The receptors come from a woman aged 70-85 years in good health and CMV-seropositive.

The rearrangement uses TRBV29-1 and TRBJ1-1; a weak D match, TRBD1 (6 bases). The CDR3 covers 12 residues. From germline, CDR1 is SQVTM and CDR2 ANQGSEA. The V end was cut by 7 bases, the J end by 1 base, with 10 bases between. The CDR3 region has the DNA TGCAGCGCTGGACAGCAGAACACTGAAGCTTTCTTT. Amino acids: CSAGQQNTEAFF. The full variable domain, completed using reference TRBV29-1 and TRBJ1-1, is SAVISQKPSRDICQRGTSLTIQCQVDSQVTMMFWYRQQPGQSLTLIATANQGSEATYESGFVIDKFPISRPNLTFSTLTVSNMSPEDSSIYLCSAGQQNTEAFFGQGTRLTVV.

The CDR3 DNA is TGTGCCAGCAGTGAGAGGGGGACAGTGAACACTGAAGCTTTCTTT. Amino acid sequence: CASSERGTVNTEAFF. The V and J genes are TRBV2 and TRBJ1-1, with 7 bases that match TRBD1. CDR1 and CDR2 (germline): SNHLY, FYNNEI. This CDR3 is built from 15 residues. After removal of 3 bases from V and 0 bases from J, the junction contained 4 bases not matched to a gene.

Here the CDR3 reads CASSQDRVLAGEETQYF. For the CDR3, the DNA is TGCGCCAGCAGCCAAGACCGGGTTCTAGCGGGGGAAGAGACCCAGTACTTC. The rearrangement uses TRBV4-1 and TRBJ2-5; 10 positions match TRBD2. Germline CDR1 MGHRA, CDR2 YSYEKL. The CDR3 is 17 amino acids. Trimming took 0 bases from V and 3 from J; bases not matched to a gene: 7.

The chain is built from TRBV19 and TRBJ2-5, with 9 bases lining up with TRBD1. The CDR3 has 14 residues. Looked up from germline, CDR1 is LNHDA and CDR2 is SQIVND (reference sequence). V lost 5 bases to trimming and J lost 2 bases; unmatched junction nucleotides: 3. CDR3 sequence: CASSPDRGQETQYF. CDR3 bases: TGTGCCAGTAGTCCTGACAGGGGGCAAGAGACCCAGTACTTC.

The J gene is TRBJ2-7, the V gene TRBV6-1, with 8 bases that match TRBD1. J gave up 5 bases and V 11 bases, and 8 bases lay outside the gene matches. CDR3 size: 12 residues. The germline CDR1 and CDR2 sequences are MNHNS and SASEGT. CDR3 nucleotides: TGTGCCGGACAGGGACCCGGGGACGAGCAGTACTTC. This translates into CAGQGPGDEQYF.

The V and J genes are TRBV6-5 and TRBJ1-2; 8 bases are a match to TRBD1. Trimming removed 7 bases from V and 7 bases from J; junction bases left unmatched: 5. CDR1 and CDR2 from the germline V gene are MNHEY and SVGAGI. There are 12 residues in the CDR3. The CDR3 region is CASKGTGGGYTF. The CDR3, as DNA: TGTGCCAGCAAAGGGACAGGAGGTGGCTACACCTTC.

The rearrangement uses TRBV19 and TRBJ1-1, with 9 positions matching TRBD1. Germline-derived CDR1 and CDR2 are LNHDA and SQIVND (reference sequence). The CDR3 spans 17 residues. With 1 base clipped from V and 5 bases from J, the junction kept 11 bases outside the gene matches. CDR3 in amino acids: CASSIATGQGMWTEAFF. In DNA, the CDR3 is TGTGCCAGTAGTATAGCCACGGGACAGGGAATGTGGACTGAAGCTTTCTTT.

This rearrangement joins TRBV7-2 to TRBJ2-1; 10 bases map to TRBD2. After removal of 0 bases from V and 6 bases from J, the junction contained 5 bases not matched to a gene. The length of the CDR3 is 16 residues. The germline V gene encodes CDR1 SGHTA and CDR2 FQGNSA. The CDR3 region is CASSLAPSGGFNEQFF. CDR3 DNA sequence: TGTGCCAGCAGCTTAGCCCCTAGCGGGGGATTCAATGAGCAGTTCTTC.

As concerns this clone: Other DNA sequences in the sample encode the same CDR3. The CDR3 coding sequence is TGTGCCAGCAGTGACAGGGGACCTTACGAGCAGTACTTC. Residues: CASSDRGPYEQYF. The V gene is TRBV6-5, the J gene TRBJ2-7, with TRBD1 matching 8 bases. This CDR3 is built from 13 residues. Germline V lookup: CDR1 MNHEY, CDR2 SVGAGI. V shed 5 bases and J 4 bases; nucleotides not matched to a gene: 4.

The chain combines TRBV5-1 with TRBJ2-1; 8 bases fit TRBD1. Germline V gives CDR1 SGHRS, CDR2 YFSETQ. V dropped 0 bases and J dropped 8; count of bases not matched to a gene: 7. The CDR3 extends over 15 amino acids. The CDR3 nucleotides are TGCGCCAGCAGCTTGGGACAGGGGTATATCGATGAGCAGTTCTTC. Its protein product is CASSLGQGYIDEQFF.

This chain connects TRBV14 to TRBJ2-1, with D possibly TRBD2 on 5 matching bases. The germline CDR1 and CDR2 sequences are SGHDN and FVKESK. Trimming left V 1 base short and J 3 bases short, with 10 bases between. The CDR3 totals 15 residues. This CDR3 is CASSQASGIYNEQFF. The CDR3 DNA sequence: TGTGCCAGCAGCCAAGCTTCCGGGATCTACAATGAGCAGTTCTTC.

The genes are TRBV7-6 and TRBJ1-6; 7 bases agree with TRBD1. Germline trimming cut 4 bases from V and 4 bases from J; bases unmatched to any gene: 13. The V gene's germline CDR1 is SGHVS and CDR2 FNYEAQ. The CDR3 is 18 amino acids. This chain's CDR3 is CASSSFAGGGLYNSPLHF. CDR3 DNA sequence: TGTGCCAGCAGCTCATTCGCCGGAGGGGGCCTTTATAATTCACCCCTCCACTTT.

The V and J genes are TRBV27 and TRBJ1-2; possibly TRBD1 for D (5 bases). The CDR3 is 15 residues long. V gave up 5 bases and J gave up 2 bases, with 15 bases separating them. Germline CDR1 is MNHEY and CDR2 is SMNVEV (reference sequence). The CDR3: CASSPAGRKNYGYTF. DNA for the CDR3: TGTGCCAGCAGTCCCGCGGGACGCAAGAACTATGGCTACACCTTC.

The chain has TRBV19 and TRBJ1-5, with 7 nucleotides matching TRBD1. This CDR3 has 16 amino acids. Looked up from germline, CDR1 is LNHDA and CDR2 is SQIVND (reference sequence). The trim removed 9 bases at V and 3 bases at J, leaving 14 bases unmatched. The CDR3 region has the DNA TGTGCCAGCCGTCAGGGGGGTGTGACAGACAATCAGCCCCAGCATTTT. As protein: CASRQGGVTDNQPQHF.

The genes are TRBV6-5 and TRBJ2-7; a possible D gene is TRBD2 (5 bases). Germline V gene lookup returns CDR1 MNHEY and CDR2 SVGAGI. The CDR3 loop spans 14 amino acids. Trimming removed 6 bases from V and 2 bases from J, with 14 bases in between. The CDR3, as DNA: TGTGCCAGCAGCCGGACTCTTAGGACCTACGAGCAGTACTTC. Encoded protein: CASSRTLRTYEQYF.

This clone turned up a few times. The same CDR3 arises from other DNA sequences in this sample as well. CDR3 in DNA: TGTGCCAGCAGCTTACTCAGTGAGACCCAGTACTTC. Amino acids: CASSLLSETQYF. V usage is TRBV7-2 and J usage is TRBJ2-5; D gene uncertain. The CDR3 is 12 residues long. Trimming cost V 2 bases and J 5 bases, with 6 bases left between them. Germline loops: CDR1 SGHTA, CDR2 FQGNSA.

The chain is built from TRBV7-2 and TRBJ1-2, with 10 bases identical to TRBD1. This CDR3 is 15 amino acids long. The trim removed 6 bases at V and 5 bases at J, leaving 9 bases unmatched. Germline CDR1 SGHTA, CDR2 FQGNSA. The chain's CDR3 is CASRPGTGVRYGYTF. As DNA, the CDR3 is TGTGCCAGCAGGCCGGGGACAGGGGTTAGGTATGGCTACACCTTC.